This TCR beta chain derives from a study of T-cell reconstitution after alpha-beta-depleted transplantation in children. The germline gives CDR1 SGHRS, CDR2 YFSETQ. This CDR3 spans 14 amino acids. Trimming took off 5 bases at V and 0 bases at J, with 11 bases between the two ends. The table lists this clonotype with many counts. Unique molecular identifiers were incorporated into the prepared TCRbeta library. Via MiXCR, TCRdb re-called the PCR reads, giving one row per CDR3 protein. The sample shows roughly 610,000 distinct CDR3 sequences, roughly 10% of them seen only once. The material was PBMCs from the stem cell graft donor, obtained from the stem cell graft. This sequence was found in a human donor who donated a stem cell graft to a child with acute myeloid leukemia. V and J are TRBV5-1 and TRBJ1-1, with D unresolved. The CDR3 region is CASSPGSLNTEAFF. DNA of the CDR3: TGCGCCAGCAGTCCTGGTTCCCTGAACACTGAAGCTTTCTTT.